The 9 T cell receptor beta chains presented below share a single source sample, sequenced in a study of PD-1 blockade in classical Hodgkin lymphoma. The table came from immunoSEQ multiplex PCR; TCRdb's copy has only in-frame clones and leaves some out. The data show some 15,000 clones, 81% seen once. Every patient had relapsed following autologous stem cell transplantation, and cohorts differed in brentuximab vedotin exposure. The specimen comprised peripheral blood mononuclear cells (PBMCs), sampled at baseline. The source of these receptors is a human donor with classical Hodgkin lymphoma.

This chain links TRBV28 with TRBJ1-1, with D possibly matching TRBD1 (5 bases). In germline, CDR1 is MDHEN, CDR2 SYDVKM. V was shortened by 7 bases and J by 1 base, with 16 bases between the two germline ends. The CDR3 is 15 amino acids. CDR3: CASIRGHRRNTEAFF. The CDR3 DNA reads as TGTGCCAGCATCCGTGGTCACAGGAGGAACACTGAAGCTTTCTTT.

The chain recombines TRBV29-1 with TRBJ1-2; TRBD1 agrees at 8 bases. V dropped 3 bases and J dropped 6; count of bases not matched to a gene: 3. Germline CDR1 is SQVTM and CDR2 is ANQGSEA. This CDR3 has 12 amino acids. The CDR3 nucleotides read TGCAGCGTTGATCACAGGGGGGATGGCTACACCTTC. Its translation is CSVDHRGDGYTF.

The V gene is TRBV25-1, the J gene TRBJ2-1; 11 nucleotides line up with TRBD1. The germline V gene has CDR1 MGHDK and CDR2 SYGVNS. The CDR3 covers 16 residues. After removal of 3 bases from V and 7 bases from J, the junction contained 8 bases not matched to a gene. The CDR3 protein is CASSDIRGTGGNEQFF. CDR3 in DNA: TGTGCCAGCAGTGACATAAGGGGGACAGGGGGGAATGAGCAGTTCTTC. Combining the CDR3 with reference TRBV25-1 and TRBJ2-1 gives the whole variable domain EADIYQTPRYLVIGTGKKITLECSQTMGHDKMYWYQQDPGMELHLIHYSYGVNSTEKGDLSSESTVSRIRTEHFPLTLESARPSHTSQYLCASSDIRGTGGNEQFFGPGTRLTVL.

The chain joins TRBV5-1 to TRBJ1-1; D not resolved. CDR1 and CDR2 from the germline V gene are SGHRS and YFSETQ. V was trimmed by 0 bases and J by 10 bases, leaving 16 bases between them. There are 14 residues in the CDR3. The CDR3: CASSLEDLPKRAFF. The CDR3 coding sequence is TGCGCCAGCAGCTTGGAGGACCTTCCCAAAAGAGCTTTCTTT.

This chain links TRBV6-5 with TRBJ2-5, with D possibly matching TRBD2 (7 bases). The CDR3 totals 15 residues. V was shortened by 8 bases and J by 1 base, with 17 bases between the two germline ends. Germline CDR1 and CDR2: MNHEY and SVGAGI. The chain's CDR3 is CASGRGASPQETQYF. CDR3 nucleotide sequence: TGTGCCAGCGGGAGGGGGGCTAGTCCCCAAGAGACCCAGTACTTC.

The chain couples TRBV5-1 to TRBJ2-2, with unresolved D. Germline assignment: CDR1 SGHRS and CDR2 YFSETQ. V dropped 0 bases and J dropped 0 bases, with 9 bases sitting between them. The CDR3 runs 16 residues. CDR3: CASSLGDATNTGELFF. Written as DNA, the CDR3 is TGCGCCAGCAGCTTGGGGGATGCTACGAACACCGGGGAGCTGTTTTTT.

This rearrangement joins TRBV6-4 to TRBJ2-5, with D possibly matching TRBD2 (6 bases). Germline V CDR1 and CDR2: MRHNA, SNTAGT. The germline V and J ends were trimmed by 2 bases and 5 bases, with 15 bases remaining between them. The CDR3 length is 15 residues. CDR3 amino acids: CASSDRDSRRETQYF. CDR3 DNA sequence: TGTGCCAGCAGTGACCGGGACTCCAGGAGGGAGACCCAGTACTTC.

This clone showed up just once. The CDR3 spells CASSIEGRYSPLHF. CDR3 nucleotide sequence: TGTGCCAGTAGTATAGAGGGAAGATATTCACCCCTCCACTTT. This sequence joins TRBV19 and TRBJ1-6; D is unclear. This CDR3 has 14 amino acids. Trimming shortened V by 0 bases and J by 8 bases, and 8 bases separated the two germline ends. CDR1 LNHDA and CDR2 SQIVND come from the germline V gene (reference sequence). Combining the CDR3 with reference TRBV19 and TRBJ1-6 gives the whole variable domain DGGITQSPKYLFRKEGQNVTLSCEQNLNHDAMYWYRQDPGQGLRLIYYSQIVNDFQKGDIAEGYSVSREKKESFPLTVTSAQKNPTAFYLCASSIEGRYSPLHFGNGTRLTVT.

The chain couples TRBV19 to TRBJ1-2, with D possibly being TRBD1 (5 bases). Germline V gene lookup returns CDR1 LNHDA and CDR2 SQIVND (reference sequence). With 3 bases removed from V and 9 bases from J, the gap between germline ends came to 17 bases. This CDR3 comprises 14 residues. The CDR3 here is CASSIWGLEGSYTF. In DNA form, the CDR3 reads TGTGCCAGTAGTATTTGGGGACTAGAGGGAAGCTACACCTTC.